This TCR beta chain was recovered during a study of T cell responses to AZD1222 COVID-19 vaccine. With respect to this clone: Its antigen remains unidentified.

Study-wide points: Spike-specific TCR depth and breadth grew after two AZD1222 doses. Dominant at 160-218 and 743-854, vaccine-associated CD4 TCRs also spanned spike.

Germline V lookup: CDR1 WNHNN, CDR2 SYGVQD (reference sequence). V lost 10 bases and J 5 bases, leaving 14 bases between the germline ends. The CDR3 spans 12 residues. Sequencing was performed with immunoSEQ multiplex PCR; in TCRdb, only in-frame clones are kept and a portion is missing. The sample lists 100,000 or so clones; roughly 87% were seen once. This receptor was identified in an adult in good health. The sample in question was peripheral blood, obtained on day 0 of AZD1222 vaccination. The chain is built from TRBV10-1 and TRBJ2-5; D possibly corresponds to TRBD2 (6 bases). CDR3 amino acids: CANPGGGETQYF. In DNA, the CDR3 is TGCGCCAACCCCGGGGGTGGGGAGACCCAGTACTTC.